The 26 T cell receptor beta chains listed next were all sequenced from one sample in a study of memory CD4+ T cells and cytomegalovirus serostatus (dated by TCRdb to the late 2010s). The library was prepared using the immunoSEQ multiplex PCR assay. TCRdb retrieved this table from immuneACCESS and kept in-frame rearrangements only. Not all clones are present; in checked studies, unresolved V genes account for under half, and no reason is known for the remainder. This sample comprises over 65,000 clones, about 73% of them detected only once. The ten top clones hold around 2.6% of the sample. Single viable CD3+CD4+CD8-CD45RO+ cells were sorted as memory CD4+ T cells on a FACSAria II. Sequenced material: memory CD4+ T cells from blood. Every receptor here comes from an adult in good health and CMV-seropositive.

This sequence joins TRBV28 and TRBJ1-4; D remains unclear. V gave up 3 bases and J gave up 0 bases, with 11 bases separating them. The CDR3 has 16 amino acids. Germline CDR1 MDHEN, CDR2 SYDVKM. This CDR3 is CASSLSLGATNEKLFF. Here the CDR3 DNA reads TGTGCCAGCAGTTTGTCTCTGGGTGCAACTAATGAAAAACTGTTTTTT.

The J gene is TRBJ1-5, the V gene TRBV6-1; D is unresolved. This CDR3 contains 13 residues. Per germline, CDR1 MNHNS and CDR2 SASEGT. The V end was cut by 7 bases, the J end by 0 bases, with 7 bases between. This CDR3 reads CASIGGSNQPQHF. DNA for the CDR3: TGTGCCAGCATAGGCGGTAGCAATCAGCCCCAGCATTTT.

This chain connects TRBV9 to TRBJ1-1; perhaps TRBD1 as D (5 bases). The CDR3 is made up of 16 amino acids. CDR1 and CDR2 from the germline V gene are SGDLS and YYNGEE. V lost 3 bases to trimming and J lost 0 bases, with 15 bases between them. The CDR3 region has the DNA TGTGCCAGCAGCGCGACAGCAACAACTATGAACACTGAAGCTTTCTTT. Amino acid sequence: CASSATATTMNTEAFF.

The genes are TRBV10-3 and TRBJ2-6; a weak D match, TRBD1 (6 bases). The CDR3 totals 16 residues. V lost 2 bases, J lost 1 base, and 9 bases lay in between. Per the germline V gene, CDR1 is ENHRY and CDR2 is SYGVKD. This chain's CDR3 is CAISEPTGSGANVLTF. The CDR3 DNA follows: TGTGCCATCAGTGAGCCTACAGGGTCTGGGGCCAACGTCCTGACTTTC.

The DNA for the CDR3 is TGTGCCAGCAGTCCATACAGGGGTGCGGATACGCAGTATTTT. Its translation is CASSPYRGADTQYF. The chain carries TRBV27 and TRBJ2-3; 7 positions agree with TRBD1. The CDR3 loop spans 14 amino acids. CDR1 and CDR2 from the germline V gene are MNHEY and SMNVEV (reference sequence). V shed 5 bases and J 6 bases; nucleotides not matched to a gene: 8.

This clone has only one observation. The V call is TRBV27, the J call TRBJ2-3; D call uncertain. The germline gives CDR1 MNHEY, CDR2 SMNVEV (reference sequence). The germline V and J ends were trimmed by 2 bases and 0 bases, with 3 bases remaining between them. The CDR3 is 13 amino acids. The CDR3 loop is CASSLLSTDTQYF. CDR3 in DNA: TGTGCCAGCAGTTTACTAAGCACAGATACGCAGTATTTT.

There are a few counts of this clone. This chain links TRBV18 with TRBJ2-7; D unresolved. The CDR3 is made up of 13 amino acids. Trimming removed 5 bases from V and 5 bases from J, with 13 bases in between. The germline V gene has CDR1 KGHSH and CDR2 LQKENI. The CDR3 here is CASSSSTQNEQYV. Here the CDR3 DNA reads TGTGCCAGCTCATCCTCAACTCAGAACGAGCAGTACGTC.

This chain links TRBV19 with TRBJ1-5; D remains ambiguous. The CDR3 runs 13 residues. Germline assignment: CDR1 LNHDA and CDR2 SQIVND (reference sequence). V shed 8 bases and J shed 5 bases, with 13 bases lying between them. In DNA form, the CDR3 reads TGTGCCAGTTGCGGACGTAGGGATCAGCCCCAGCATTTT. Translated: CASCGRRDQPQHF.

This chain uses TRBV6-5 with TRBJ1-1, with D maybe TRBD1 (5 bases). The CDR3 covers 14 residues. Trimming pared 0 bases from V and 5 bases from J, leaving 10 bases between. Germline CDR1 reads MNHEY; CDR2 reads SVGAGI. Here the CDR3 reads CASSYSLGATEAFF. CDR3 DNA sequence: TGTGCCAGCAGTTACTCTCTCGGGGCGACTGAAGCTTTCTTT.

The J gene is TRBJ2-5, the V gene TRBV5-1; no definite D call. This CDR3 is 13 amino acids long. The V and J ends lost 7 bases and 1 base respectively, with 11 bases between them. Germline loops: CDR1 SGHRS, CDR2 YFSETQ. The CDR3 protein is CASVDAGQETQYF. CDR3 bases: TGCGCCAGCGTCGACGCCGGCCAAGAGACCCAGTACTTC. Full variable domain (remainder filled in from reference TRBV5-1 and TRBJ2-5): KAGVTQTPRYLIKTRGQQVTLSCSPISGHRSVSWYQQTPGQGLQFLFEYFSETQRNKGNFPGRFSGRQFSNSRSEMNVSTLELGDSALYLCASVDAGQETQYFGPGTRLLVL.

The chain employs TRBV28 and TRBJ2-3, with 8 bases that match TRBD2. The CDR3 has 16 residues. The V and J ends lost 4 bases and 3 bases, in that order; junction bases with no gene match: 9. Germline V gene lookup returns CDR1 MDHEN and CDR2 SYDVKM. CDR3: CASSSNLGGATDTQYF. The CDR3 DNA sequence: TGTGCCAGCAGTTCAAACCTCGGGGGGGCGACAGATACGCAGTATTTT. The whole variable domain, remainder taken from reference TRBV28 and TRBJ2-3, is DVKVTQSSRYLVKRTGEKVFLECVQDMDHENMFWYRQDPGLGLRLIYFSYDVKMKEKGDIPEGYSVSREKKERFSLILESASTNQTSMYLCASSSNLGGATDTQYFGPGTRLTVL.

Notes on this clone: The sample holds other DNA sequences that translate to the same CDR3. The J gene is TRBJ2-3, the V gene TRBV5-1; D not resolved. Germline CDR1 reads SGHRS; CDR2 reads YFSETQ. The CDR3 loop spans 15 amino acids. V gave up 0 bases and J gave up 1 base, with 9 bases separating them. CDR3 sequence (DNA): TGCGCCAGCAGCTTGGAGGGCGGCCGCACAGATACGCAGTATTTT. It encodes CASSLEGGRTDTQYF.

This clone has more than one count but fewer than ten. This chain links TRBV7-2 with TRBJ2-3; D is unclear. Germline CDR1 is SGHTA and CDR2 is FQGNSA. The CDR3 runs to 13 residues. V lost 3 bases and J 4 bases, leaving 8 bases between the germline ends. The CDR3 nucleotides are TGTGCCAGCAGCTTCTCTGGAGCAGATACGCAGTATTTT. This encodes CASSFSGADTQYF.

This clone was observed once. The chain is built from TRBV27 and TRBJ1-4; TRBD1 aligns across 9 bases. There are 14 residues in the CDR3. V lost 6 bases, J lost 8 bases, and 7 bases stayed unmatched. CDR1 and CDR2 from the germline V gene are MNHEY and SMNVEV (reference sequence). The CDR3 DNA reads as TGTGCCAGCAGCCACAGGGGGCATGGGGAAAAACTGTTTTTT. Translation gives CASSHRGHGEKLFF.

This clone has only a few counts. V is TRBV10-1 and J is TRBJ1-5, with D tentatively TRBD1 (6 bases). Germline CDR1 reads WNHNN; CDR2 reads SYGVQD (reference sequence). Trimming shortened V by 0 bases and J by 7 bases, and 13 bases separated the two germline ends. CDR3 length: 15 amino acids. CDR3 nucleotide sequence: TGCGCCAGCAGTGAGTCAGACACAGGGAACCAGCCCCAGCATTTT. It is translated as CASSESDTGNQPQHF.

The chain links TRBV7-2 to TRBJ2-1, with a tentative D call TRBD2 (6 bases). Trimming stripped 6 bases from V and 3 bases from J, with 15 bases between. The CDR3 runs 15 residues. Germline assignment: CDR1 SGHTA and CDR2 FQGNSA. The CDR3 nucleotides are TGTGCCAGCAGAGAGGCCGCGACTAGCTACAATGAGCAGTTCTTC. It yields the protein CASREAATSYNEQFF.

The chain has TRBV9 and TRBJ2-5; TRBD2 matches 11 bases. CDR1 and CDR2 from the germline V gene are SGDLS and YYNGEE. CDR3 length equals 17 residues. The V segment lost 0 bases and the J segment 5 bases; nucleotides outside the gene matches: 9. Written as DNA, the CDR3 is TGTGCCAGCAGCGTAGGATTAGCGGGAGGGGTCGGGGAGACCCAGTACTTC. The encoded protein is CASSVGLAGGVGETQYF.

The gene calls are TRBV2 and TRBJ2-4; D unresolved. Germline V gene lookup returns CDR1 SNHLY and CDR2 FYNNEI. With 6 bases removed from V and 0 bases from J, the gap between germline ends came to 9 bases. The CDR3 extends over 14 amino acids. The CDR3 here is CASRGRVAKNIQYF. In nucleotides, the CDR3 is TGTGCCAGCAGAGGGCGCGTAGCCAAAAACATTCAGTACTTC.

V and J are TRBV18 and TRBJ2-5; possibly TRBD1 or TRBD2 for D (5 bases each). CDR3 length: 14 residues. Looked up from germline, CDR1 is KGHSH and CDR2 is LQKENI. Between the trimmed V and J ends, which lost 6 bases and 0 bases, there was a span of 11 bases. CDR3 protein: CASSLRGDQETQYF. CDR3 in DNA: TGTGCCAGCTCCCTCCGAGGGGACCAAGAGACCCAGTACTTC.

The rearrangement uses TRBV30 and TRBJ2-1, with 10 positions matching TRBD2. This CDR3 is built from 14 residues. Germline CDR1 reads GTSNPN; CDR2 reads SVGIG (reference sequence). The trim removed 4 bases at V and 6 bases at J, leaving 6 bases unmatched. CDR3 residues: CAWIGLAGANEQFF. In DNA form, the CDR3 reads TGTGCCTGGATAGGCCTAGCGGGAGCCAATGAGCAGTTCTTC.

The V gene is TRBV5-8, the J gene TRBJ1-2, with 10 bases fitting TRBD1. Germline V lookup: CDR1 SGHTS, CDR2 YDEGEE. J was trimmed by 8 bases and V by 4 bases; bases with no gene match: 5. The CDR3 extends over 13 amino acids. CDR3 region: CASSQTGGEGYTF. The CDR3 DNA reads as TGTGCCAGCAGCCAGACAGGGGGCGAAGGCTACACCTTC.

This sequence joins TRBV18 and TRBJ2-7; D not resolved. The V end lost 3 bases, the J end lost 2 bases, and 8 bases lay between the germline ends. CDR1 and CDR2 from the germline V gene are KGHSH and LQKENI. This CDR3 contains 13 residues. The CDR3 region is CASSPGGTYEQYV. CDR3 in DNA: TGTGCCAGCTCACCGGGCGGTACCTACGAGCAGTACGTC.

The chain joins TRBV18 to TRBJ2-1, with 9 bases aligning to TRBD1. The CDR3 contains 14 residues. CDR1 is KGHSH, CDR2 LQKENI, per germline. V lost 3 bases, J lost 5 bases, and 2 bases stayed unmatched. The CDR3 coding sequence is TGTGCCAGCTCACCCGGGACAGGGAACAATGAGCAGTTCTTC. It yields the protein CASSPGTGNNEQFF.

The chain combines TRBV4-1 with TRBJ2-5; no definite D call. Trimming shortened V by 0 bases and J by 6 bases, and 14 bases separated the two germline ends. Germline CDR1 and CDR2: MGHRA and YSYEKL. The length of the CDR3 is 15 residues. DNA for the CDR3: TGCGCCAGCAGCCAAGAATCCCAAGCTCGGAAGACCCAGTACTTC. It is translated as CASSQESQARKTQYF.

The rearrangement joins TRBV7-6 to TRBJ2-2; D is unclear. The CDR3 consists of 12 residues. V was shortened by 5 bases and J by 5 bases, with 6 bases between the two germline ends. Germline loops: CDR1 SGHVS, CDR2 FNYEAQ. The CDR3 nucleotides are TGTGCCAGCAGCCGGCGTACCGGGGAGCTGTTTTTT. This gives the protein CASSRRTGELFF. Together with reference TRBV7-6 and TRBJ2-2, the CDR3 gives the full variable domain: GAGVSQSPRYKVTKRGQDVALRCDPISGHVSLYWYRQALGQGPEFLTYFNYEAQQDKSGLPNDRFSAERPEGSISTLTIQRTEQRDSAMYRCASSRRTGELFFGEGSRLTVL.

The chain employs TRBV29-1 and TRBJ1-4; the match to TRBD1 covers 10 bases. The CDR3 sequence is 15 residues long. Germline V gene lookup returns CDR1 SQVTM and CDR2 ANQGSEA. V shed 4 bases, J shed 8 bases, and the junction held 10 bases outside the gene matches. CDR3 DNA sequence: TGCAGCGTTGCTGGACAGGGGGACGGTGACGAAAAACTGTTTTTT. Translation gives CSVAGQGDGDEKLFF.